This passage covers 21 T cell receptor beta chains from one sample sequenced in a study of cytomegalovirus exposure and HLA in healthy donors. The PCR used 60 Vbeta and 13 Jbeta primers. Method: immunoSEQ multiplex PCR; TCRdb's copy keeps in-frame clones and lacks some. Of just over 70,000 clones in the sample, about 67% were seen once. The sample consisted of PBMCs. Receptor source: a human donor in good health.

The chain links TRBV10-3 to TRBJ1-4, with D possibly matching TRBD1 (5 bases). In germline, CDR1 is ENHRY, CDR2 SYGVKD. CDR3 length equals 14 residues. Trimming pared 6 bases from V and 0 bases from J, leaving 8 bases between. CDR3 sequence reads: CAIRGGATNEKLFF. The CDR3 DNA follows: TGTGCCATCAGGGGGGGGGCAACTAATGAAAAACTGTTTTTT.

V usage is TRBV30 and J usage is TRBJ1-1; 11 positions agree with TRBD1. The CDR3 contains 16 residues. Germline V lookup: CDR1 GTSNPN, CDR2 SVGIG (reference sequence). With 1 base clipped from V and 3 bases from J, the junction kept 7 bases outside the gene matches. CDR3 DNA: TGTGCCTGGAGTGGGCTCGGGACAGGGGGGGACACTGAAGCTTTCTTT. It codes for CAWSGLGTGGDTEAFF.

This chain links TRBV5-1 with TRBJ1-1; TRBD1 matches at 9 bases. This CDR3 region has 15 residues. With V trimmed by 7 bases and J by 4 bases, 11 bases remained unmatched. Germline lookup yields CDR1 SGHRS and CDR2 YFSETQ. Here the CDR3 DNA reads TGCGCCAGCGGACTACAGGGGGCGGCGAGCACTGAAGCTTTCTTT. Amino acids: CASGLQGAASTEAFF.

The chain carries TRBV30 and TRBJ2-6, with 11 nucleotides matching TRBD1. Germline CDR1 GTSNPN, CDR2 SVGIG (reference sequence). V was pared by 1 base and J by 4 bases, with 12 bases of the junction left unmatched. The CDR3 contains 19 residues. This chain's CDR3 is CAWSDRTGGPSTGANVLTF. The CDR3 bases are TGTGCCTGGAGTGATCGGACAGGGGGCCCCAGTACCGGGGCCAACGTCCTGACTTTC.

This chain joins TRBV7-9 and TRBJ1-5; D not resolved. CDR3 length equals 14 residues. In germline, CDR1 is SEHNR, CDR2 FQNEAQ (reference sequence). With 1 base removed from V and 6 bases from J, the gap between germline ends came to 10 bases. The CDR3 sequence: CASSLGGGRQPQHF. Here the CDR3 DNA reads TGTGCCAGCAGCTTAGGAGGAGGTCGTCAGCCCCAGCATTTT. The full variable domain, in which reference TRBV7-9 and TRBJ1-5 provide the parts outside the CDR3, is DTGVSQNPRHKITKRGQNVTFRCDPISEHNRLYWYRQTLGQGPEFLTYFQNEAQLEKSRLLSDRFSAERPKGSFSTLEIQRTEQGDSAMYLCASSLGGGRQPQHFGDGTRLSIL.

V gene TRBV9 combines with J gene TRBJ2-7; 7 bases are a match to TRBD2. CDR3 length equals 15 residues. The V segment lost 4 bases and the J segment 4 bases; nucleotides outside the gene matches: 11. Looked up from germline, CDR1 is SGDLS and CDR2 is YYNGEE. CDR3 sequence (DNA): TGTGCCAGCAGCCAATTTTCGACTAGCCGGTACGAGCAGTACTTC. It codes for CASSQFSTSRYEQYF.

This clone showed up just a few times. The chain couples TRBV27 to TRBJ1-2; 10 bases are shared with TRBD1. Germline-derived CDR1 and CDR2 are MNHEY and SMNVEV (reference sequence). Unmatched junction bases numbered 9, after V lost 9 bases and J lost 2 bases. This CDR3 comprises 15 residues. The CDR3 coding sequence is TGTGCCAGATCCCCCCGGGACAGGGGAAACTATGGCTACACCTTC. The encoded protein is CARSPRDRGNYGYTF.

CDR3 nucleotide sequence: TGTGCCAGCAGCTTGGGCGGGAGGGCCGGAGATACGCAGTATTTT. Its protein product is CASSLGGRAGDTQYF. This sequence joins TRBV5-4 and TRBJ2-3; 9 positions agree with TRBD2. After removal of 0 bases from V and 5 bases from J, the junction contained 4 bases not matched to a gene. CDR3 length equals 15 residues. Per the germline V gene, CDR1 is SGHNT and CDR2 is YYREEE (reference sequence). Looking up the rest from reference TRBV5-4 and TRBJ2-3 gives the full variable domain: ETGVTQSPTHLIKTRGQQVTLRCSSQSGHNTVSWYQQALGQGPQFIFQYYREEENGRGNFPPRFSGLQFPNYSSELNVNALELDDSALYLCASSLGGRAGDTQYFGPGTRLTVL.

The V and J genes are TRBV30 and TRBJ2-7, with TRBD2 as a possible D gene (5 bases). With 2 bases removed from V and 3 bases from J, the gap between germline ends came to 20 bases. The CDR3 consists of 16 residues. Germline V gene sequence: CDR1 GTSNPN, CDR2 SVGIG (reference sequence). In nucleotides, the CDR3 is TGTGCCTGGAGTCTTGTGGGAGTACGTTTCTTCTACGAGCAGTACTTC. Amino acids: CAWSLVGVRFFYEQYF.

The CDR3 reads CAISESGPPTTQYF. The CDR3 DNA sequence: TGTGCCATCAGTGAGAGCGGGCCCCCGACTACGCAGTATTTT. The gene calls are TRBV10-3 and TRBJ2-3; perhaps TRBD2 as D (6 bases). V lost 2 bases and J 8 bases, leaving 14 bases between the germline ends. CDR1 is ENHRY and CDR2 is SYGVKD in the germline V gene. This CDR3 is built from 14 residues.

The chain links TRBV6-5 to TRBJ1-1; D is ambiguous. The CDR3 runs to 12 residues. Trimming pared 7 bases from V and 7 bases from J, leaving 13 bases between. From germline, CDR1 is MNHEY and CDR2 SVGAGI. Here the CDR3 reads CASNPRGNEAFF. DNA of the CDR3: TGTGCCAGCAACCCGAGAGGGAATGAAGCTTTCTTT.

The rearrangement links TRBV7-6 to TRBJ2-2; D may be TRBD1 (6 bases). Per the germline V gene, CDR1 is SGHVS and CDR2 is FNYEAQ. Trimming removed 3 bases from V and 3 bases from J, with 11 bases in between. The CDR3 has 15 amino acids. The CDR3 DNA reads TGTGCCAGCAGCTTCGGGACACCATACACCGGGGAGCTGTTTTTT. Translation gives CASSFGTPYTGELFF.

This chain joins TRBV9 and TRBJ2-7, with 9 bases that match TRBD1. The CDR3 spans 15 residues. V lost 4 bases to trimming and J lost 2 bases; unmatched junction nucleotides: 7. CDR1 is SGDLS, CDR2 YYNGEE, per germline. CDR3 sequence (DNA): TGTGCCAGCAGCCCGAGGACAGGGGCAGCCTACGAGCAGTACTTC. Its translation is CASSPRTGAAYEQYF.

The table lists this clone with a few counts. Germline is not matched at one junction end, which may reflect a read error. The genes are TRBV7-7 and TRBJ2-7; TRBD2 matches 12 bases. The germline CDR1 and CDR2 sequences are SSHAT and FNYEAQ (reference sequence). The CDR3 has 13 amino acids. The CDR3 coding sequence is TGTGCTAGCAGCCCACTAGCGGGAGGCGAGCAGTACTTC. Protein sequence: CASSPLAGGEQYF.

The CDR3 loop is CASSWNGATGYGYTF. The CDR3 bases are TGTGCCAGCAGCTGGAATGGGGCGACGGGCTATGGCTACACCTTC. The chain employs TRBV7-9 and TRBJ1-2, with a possible D match to TRBD1 (5 bases). The V and J ends lost 4 bases and 4 bases respectively, with 16 bases between them. The CDR3 is made up of 15 amino acids. CDR1 SEHNR and CDR2 FQNEAQ come from the germline V gene (reference sequence).

There are a few counts of this clone. This chain uses TRBV9 with TRBJ1-2; TRBD1 matches 11 bases. CDR1 is SGDLS and CDR2 is YYNGEE in the germline V gene. V lost 3 bases and J lost 6; bases outside the gene matches: 13. This CDR3 is 17 amino acids long. As DNA, the CDR3 is TGTGCCAGCAGCGGACAGGGATTGGACAGGGGGCGCAATGGCTACACCTTC. Translation gives CASSGQGLDRGRNGYTF.

The chain uses TRBV6-1 and TRBJ2-2; 8 bases map to TRBD1. J gave up 0 bases and V 5 bases, and 2 bases lay outside the gene matches. CDR1 and CDR2 (germline): MNHNS, SASEGT. The CDR3 covers 15 residues. DNA of the CDR3: TGTGCCAGCAGTCGGACAGGGCCGAACACCGGGGAGCTGTTTTTT. It specifies CASSRTGPNTGELFF.

This chain uses TRBV5-4 with TRBJ2-1; 8 positions match TRBD2. The CDR3 sequence is 15 residues long. V lost 2 bases, J lost 5 bases, and 6 bases stayed unmatched. From germline, CDR1 is SGHNT and CDR2 YYREEE (reference sequence). The CDR3 DNA follows: TGTGCCAGCAGCTTCCCGAGCGGGGGCCACAATGAGCAGTTCTTC. This sequence encodes CASSFPSGGHNEQFF.

This clone was seen a handful of times. This chain joins TRBV5-1 and TRBJ1-2, with 8 bases lining up with TRBD1. The germline gives CDR1 SGHRS, CDR2 YFSETQ. J was trimmed by 0 bases and V by 4 bases; bases with no gene match: 11. This CDR3 comprises 17 residues. CDR3 region: CASSARDRPSSNYGYTF. CDR3 in DNA: TGCGCCAGCAGCGCCAGGGACAGGCCCTCCTCTAACTATGGCTACACCTTC. Based on the CDR3 plus reference TRBV5-1 and TRBJ1-2, the full variable domain is KAGVTQTPRYLIKTRGQQVTLSCSPISGHRSVSWYQQTPGQGLQFLFEYFSETQRNKGNFPGRFSGRQFSNSRSEMNVSTLELGDSALYLCASSARDRPSSNYGYTFGSGTRLTVV.

V usage is TRBV18 and J usage is TRBJ2-7; unclear D gene. V gave up 1 base and J gave up 1 base, with 8 bases separating them. The CDR3 runs 14 residues. CDR1 KGHSH and CDR2 LQKENI come from the germline V gene. In DNA form, the CDR3 reads TGTGCCAGCTCACCACTTAGCTCTTCCTACGAGCAGTACTTC. Protein: CASSPLSSSYEQYF.

The chain uses TRBV9 and TRBJ2-5; D gene ambiguous. The CDR3 consists of 15 residues. The V and J ends lost 2 bases and 2 bases respectively, with 13 bases between them. The germline CDR1 and CDR2 sequences are SGDLS and YYNGEE. The CDR3 region is CASSVLSGGQETQYF. The CDR3 nucleotides read TGTGCCAGCAGCGTTCTTTCCGGCGGACAAGAGACCCAGTACTTC. The full variable domain, its missing parts supplied by reference TRBV9 and TRBJ2-5, is DSGVTQTPKHLITATGQRVTLRCSPRSGDLSVYWYQQSLDQGLQFLIQYYNGEERAKGNILERFSAQQFPDLHSELNLSSLELGDSALYFCASSVLSGGQETQYFGPGTRLLVL.